One and the same sample provided the 29 T cell receptor beta chains below, sequenced in a study of tumor-infiltrating lymphocytes in primary liver carcinoma. From unsorted bulk tissue weighing roughly 18-30 mg, DNA and RNA were co-extracted. Starting from 500 ng of total RNA, TCR beta cDNA was produced with a primer in the constant region. Three rounds of nested multiplex PCR with slightly modified ARM-PCR produced TCR beta libraries. The first two PCR rounds, around 10 cycles each, used TRBV1-TRBV30 forward primers and a C-beta reverse primer. TCRdb independently ran MiXCR on the multiplex PCR reads; one entry per CDR3 protein. The sample yields roughly 48,000 distinct CDR3 sequences, 70% to 75% seen once. Specimen: liver tumor tissue from sampling region 3. Indicated subset: tumor region T3, left-lateral pole. Every receptor here comes from a man aged 40-55 years with primary liver carcinoma and hepatitis B virus infection.

This clonotype was counted a few times. At one end, the junction sequence differs from germline, possibly due to a read error. The DNA of the CDR3 is TGTGCCAGCACTAGTAGTGGGGGTTCTTACACTGAAGTTTTCTTT. Translated, it gives CASTSSGGSYTEVFF. This chain links TRBV7-9 with TRBJ1-1, with D possibly TRBD1 on 5 matching bases. This CDR3 has 15 amino acids. Germline V gene data show CDR1 as SEHNR and CDR2 as FQNEAQ (reference sequence).

As for this clonotype: Lacking the conserved final phenylalanine or tryptophan, this CDR3 likely reflects a read error. The chain is built from TRBV29-1 and TRBJ2-1; the match to TRBD1 covers 11 bases. The CDR3 extends over 14 amino acids. CDR1 and CDR2 from the germline V gene are SQVTM and ANQGSEA. The CDR3 DNA reads as TGCAGCGGACTGCCGGGACAGGGGGTGGATGATCAGTTCATC. Amino acids: CSGLPGQGVDDQFI.

This chain uses TRBV11-2 with TRBJ1-6; the D gene is possibly TRBD1 (6 bases). The V and J ends lost 0 bases and 14 bases respectively, with 14 bases between them. The CDR3 is 14 amino acids. The germline V gene encodes CDR1 SGHAT and CDR2 FQNNGV. CDR3 nucleotides: TGTGCCAGCAGCTTAGAGGGGGCGAATTTATCCCTCCACTTT. Protein: CASSLEGANLSLHF.

In the case of this clonotype: Sequence at one end of the junction differs from germline and may be a read error. This chain connects TRBV30 to TRBJ1-1, with a tentative D call TRBD1 (6 bases). This CDR3 is 12 amino acids long. Germline V CDR1 and CDR2: GTSNPN, SVGIG (reference sequence). The CDR3 reads CAWSPGAGEAIF. CDR3 DNA: TGTGCCTGGAGTCCAGGGGCCGGTGAAGCCATCTTT.

Concerning this clonotype: As the CDR3 is not closed by the conserved phenylalanine or tryptophan, this likely results from a read error. The chain uses TRBV6-1 and TRBJ1-5; TRBD1 is a possible D gene (6 bases). CDR1 MNHNS and CDR2 SASEGT come from the germline V gene. The CDR3 has 13 amino acids. Trimming took 6 bases from V and 8 from J, leaving 14 bases between them. The CDR3 reads CASSQQGGKPQHL. The DNA for the CDR3 is TGTGCCAGCAGCCAACAGGGAGGGAAGCCCCAGCATCTT.

A note on this clonotype: The junction and the germline gene differ at one end; a read error may be behind it. The V and J genes are TRBV4-1 and TRBJ1-4; D gene unclear. This CDR3 has 16 amino acids. Germline-derived CDR1 and CDR2 are MGHRA and YSYEKL. In DNA, the CDR3 is TGCGCCAGCAGCCAAGTCCCCGGGGAAACTAATGAAAGACTGTCTTTT. Its protein product is CASSQVPGETNERLSF.

Regarding this clonotype: Since a much larger clone is just one base distant, this may be a read error. V usage is TRBV5-1 and J usage is TRBJ1-3; D perhaps matches TRBD1 (5 bases). CDR1 is SGHRS, CDR2 YFSETQ, per germline. The CDR3 is made up of 14 amino acids. This CDR3 is CANSLDPGGNTIYF. The CDR3, as DNA: TGCGCCAACAGCTTGGATCCAGGGGGAAACACCATATATTTT.

About this clonotype itself: A much larger clone lies one base from this, so it may be a read error. The CDR3 here is CAGSYTGAGANVLTF. In nucleotides, the CDR3 is TGTGCCGGCAGCTACACAGGCGCTGGGGCCAACGTCCTGACTTTC. The V and J genes are TRBV9 and TRBJ2-6, with D maybe TRBD1 (5 bases). Germline V gives CDR1 SGDLS, CDR2 YYNGEE. CDR3 length: 15 residues. Filled out from reference TRBV9 and TRBJ2-6, the complete variable domain reads DSGVTQTPKHLITATGQRVTLRCSPRSGDLSVYWYQQSLDQGLQFLIQYYNGEERAKGNILERFSAQQFPDLHSELNLSSLELGDSALYFCAGSYTGAGANVLTFGAGSRLTVL.

With respect to this clonotype: Just one base apart from a much larger clone, this may be a read error. The chain carries TRBV28 and TRBJ1-1; D is possibly TRBD1 (5 bases). Per the germline V gene, CDR1 is MDHEN and CDR2 is SYDVKM. Between the trimmed V and J ends, which lost 6 bases and 1 base, there was a span of 12 bases. This CDR3 is built from 14 residues. In nucleotides, the CDR3 is TGTGCCAGCAGCCTCTCAGGGAGGAACACTGAAGCTTTCTTT. It translates to CASSLSGRNTEAFF.

On this clonotype: The germline gene is not matched at one end of the junction; a read error may be the cause. V and J are TRBV11-1 and TRBJ2-2; D may match TRBD1 or TRBD2 (5 bases each). The germline CDR1 and CDR2 sequences are SGHAT and FQDESV (reference sequence). This CDR3 is built from 18 residues. This CDR3 reads CASSFLPIGDANIGELFF. The CDR3 nucleotides read TGTGCCAGCAGCTTTTTGCCGATAGGGGACGCGAACATCGGGGAGCTGTTTTTT.

Points on this clonotype: Relative to the germline gene, one junction end is altered; a read error may explain this. The V call is TRBV29-1, the J call TRBJ2-7; a weak D match, TRBD2 (5 bases). The CDR3 contains 13 residues. The V gene's germline CDR1 is SQVTM and CDR2 ANQGSEA. Here the CDR3 reads CSAGVLGTYEQYF. The DNA for the CDR3 is TGTAGCGCCGGAGTCCTCGGCACCTACGAGCAGTACTTC.

This clonotype was recorded many times. J is TRBJ1-6 and V is TRBV28, with D possibly matching TRBD1 (5 bases). The CDR3 totals 13 residues. With 8 bases removed from V and 4 bases from J, the gap between germline ends came to 9 bases. CDR1 and CDR2 (germline): MDHEN, SYDVKM. The CDR3 DNA is TGTGCCAGCGAGGGGTCTTATAATTCACCCCTCCACTTT. Its protein product is CASEGSYNSPLHF.

Of note for this clonotype: Given the absence of the conserved phenylalanine or tryptophan at the CDR3 end, a read error is likely. CDR3 bases: TGTGCCAGCAGGTCAGAGTTTAGTTCCTACAATGAGCAGTTCTTA. Its translation is CASRSEFSSYNEQFL. The chain uses TRBV5-4 and TRBJ2-1; unclear D gene. CDR1 is SGHNT and CDR2 is YYREEE in the germline V gene (reference sequence). CDR3 length: 15 amino acids. The V end was cut by 5 bases, the J end by 1 base, with 13 bases between.

The V call is TRBV7-3, the J call TRBJ2-1; D unresolved. CDR3 length: 13 residues. Trimming pared 5 bases from V and 15 bases from J, leaving 20 bases between. In germline, CDR1 is SGHTA, CDR2 FQGTGA. CDR3 sequence reads: CASSLNDGRRLFF. CDR3 nucleotide sequence: TGTGCCAGCAGCCTCAATGACGGACGGCGACTGTTCTTC.

As regards this clonotype: One junction end does not reproduce the germline sequence, and a read error may be involved. The chain links TRBV11-2 to TRBJ2-2; 9 nucleotides match TRBD1. The CDR3 covers 17 residues. Germline lookup yields CDR1 SGHAT and CDR2 FQNNGV. CDR3 residues: CTSNFDRDRVGTGERFF. The DNA of the CDR3 is TGTACCAGCAACTTTGATCGGGACAGGGTCGGCACCGGGGAGCGGTTTTTT. Filled out from reference TRBV11-2 and TRBJ2-2, the complete variable domain reads EAGVAQSPRYKIIEKRQSVAFWCNPISGHATLYWYQQILGQGPKLLIQFQNNGVVDDSQLPKDRFSAERLKGVDSTLKIQPAKLEDSAVYLCTSNFDRDRVGTGERFFGEGSRLTVL.

Ten or more counts support this clonotype. This chain uses TRBV5-1 with TRBJ2-7; D not resolved. The germline V gene has CDR1 SGHRS and CDR2 YFSETQ. The CDR3 has 12 residues. With 2 bases removed from V and 8 bases from J, the gap between germline ends came to 11 bases. The CDR3 DNA sequence: TGCGCCAGCAGCTTTCGATCCCCCCAGCAGTACTTC. It codes for CASSFRSPQQYF.

Notes on this clonotype: One end of the junction is discordant with germline, which a read error may explain. This chain uses TRBV7-8 with TRBJ2-1; D not certain. The CDR3 has 16 amino acids. Per germline, CDR1 SGHVS and CDR2 FQNEAQ. The CDR3, as DNA: TGTGCCACCCGGCGAACCCCGTGCTCTTCCTACGATGAGCAGTTCTTC. As protein: CATRRTPCSSYDEQFF.

The V call is TRBV10-3, the J call TRBJ2-1; perhaps D is TRBD1 or TRBD2 (5 bases each). Germline V lookup: CDR1 ENHRY, CDR2 SYGVKD. Trimming removed 7 bases from V and 1 base from J, with 11 bases in between. The CDR3 covers 14 residues. In nucleotides, the CDR3 is TGTGCCATCATTGGGACGGAGTCCTACAATGAGCAGTTCTTC. Translated: CAIIGTESYNEQFF.

Comment on this clonotype: The CDR3 carries no conserved terminal phenylalanine or tryptophan, so it likely arises from a read error. This sequence joins TRBV7-9 and TRBJ2-3; D call uncertain. Trimming shortened V by 9 bases and J by 1 base, and 17 bases separated the two germline ends. Germline values: CDR1 SEHNR, CDR2 FQNEAQ (reference sequence). The CDR3 runs to 15 residues. CDR3: CARSPSDGGTDTQYY. CDR3 nucleotide sequence: TGTGCCAGAAGTCCCTCTGATGGGGGCACAGATACGCAGTATTAT.

This clonotype has only one observation. A junction boundary mismatches the germline segment, possibly from a read error. J is TRBJ1-5 and V is TRBV6-2 or TRBV6-3; D is unclear. Germline V gene data show CDR1 as MNHEY and CDR2 as SVGEGT. The CDR3 spans 16 residues. CDR3 coding DNA: TGTGCCAGCAGCCTAAACCTTGGGAGTAGCAATCAGCCCCCGCATTTT. It is translated as CASSLNLGSSNQPPHF.

The gene calls are TRBV6-2 or TRBV6-3 and TRBJ2-5; D unresolved. The CDR3 length is 14 residues. V lost 5 bases to trimming and J lost 5 bases, with 15 bases between them. Germline CDR1 reads MNHEY; CDR2 reads SVGEGT. DNA for the CDR3: TGTGCCAGCAGTCTCGACGGACCCATCGAGACCCAGTACTTC. The encoded protein is CASSLDGPIETQYF.

With regard to this clonotype: This CDR3 fails to terminate in the conserved phenylalanine or tryptophan, so it likely reflects a read error. The chain couples TRBV12-3 or TRBV12-4 to TRBJ1-2; 7 bases are a match to TRBD1. With V trimmed by 7 bases and J by 0 bases, 8 bases remained unmatched. This CDR3 region has 15 residues. The CDR3 loop is CASNYRDRPNYGYTS. CDR3 nucleotide sequence: TGTGCCAGCAACTACCGGGACAGACCTAACTATGGCTACACCTCC.

As concerns this clonotype: Here the CDR3 omits its conserved ending phenylalanine or tryptophan, so a read error is the likely source. The limits of the CDR3 on the DNA are not certain, so only TCRdb's listed CDR3 is given. The chain is built from TRBV29-1 and TRBJ2-3; the table's D call, TRBD1, has no DNA check behind it. Ends included, the CDR3 has 13 residues. The germline CDR1 and CDR2 sequences are SQVTM and ANQGSEA. The CDR3 spells CGVNGDRLGTQYL.

Of note for this clonotype: Relative to the germline gene, one junction end is altered; a read error may explain this. The chain links TRBV11-1 to TRBJ2-3; unclear D gene. The germline CDR1 and CDR2 sequences are SGHAT and FQDESV (reference sequence). CDR3 size: 15 residues. Written as DNA, the CDR3 is TGCGCCAGCAGCTTAGAACCCATTAACACAGATACGCAGTATTTT. The encoded protein is CASSLEPINTDTQYF.

The chain has TRBV6-6 and TRBJ2-5, with a tentative D call TRBD1 (6 bases). This CDR3 region has 11 residues. V was trimmed by 10 bases and J by 5 bases, leaving 11 bases between them. Germline assignment: CDR1 MNHNY and CDR2 SVGAGI (reference sequence). The CDR3 spells CATKGVETQYF. For the CDR3, the DNA is TGTGCCACCAAGGGGGTTGAGACCCAGTACTTC.

Regarding this clonotype: One junction end disagrees with the germline gene, perhaps due to a read error. The chain employs TRBV11-2 and TRBJ2-7; 9 bases agree with TRBD1. The CDR3 is 15 residues long. The V gene's germline CDR1 is SGHAT and CDR2 FQNNGV. The CDR3 DNA follows: TGTGTCATCAGCTTACAAGGGACAGGGCTGCGGGAGCAGTACTTT. This sequence encodes CVISLQGTGLREQYF.

The rearrangement links TRBV4-1 to TRBJ2-1; the match to TRBD2 covers 8 bases. CDR1 and CDR2 (germline): MGHRA, YSYEKL. There are 16 residues in the CDR3. Trimming removed 0 bases from V and 8 bases from J; junction bases left unmatched: 9. In DNA, the CDR3 is TGCGCCAGCAGCCAAGATTCCCGGGAGGGCCGAGATGAGCAGTTCTTC. This encodes CASSQDSREGRDEQFF.

The chain has TRBV2 and TRBJ1-6, with a possible D match to TRBD1 (5 bases). In germline, CDR1 is SNHLY, CDR2 FYNNEI. The V gene lost 4 bases and the J gene lost 7 bases, with 11 bases spanning the gap. This CDR3 contains 14 residues. The CDR3 loop is CASSGRGLNSPLHF. CDR3 coding DNA: TGTGCCAGCAGTGGACGGGGGTTGAATTCACCCCTCCACTTT.

As to this clonotype: At one end, the junction sequence differs from germline, possibly due to a read error. V and J are TRBV13 and TRBJ2-7; 8 bases fit TRBD1. Germline CDR1 is PRHDT and CDR2 is FYEKMQ (reference sequence). CDR3 size: 11 residues. The CDR3 DNA reads TGTGCCTGCAGCTTAGGACAGGGTCATTACTTC. Amino acid sequence: CACSLGQGHYF.